This is a list of T cell receptor beta chains from one sample in a study of blood T cell repertoires in COVID-19. Assay used: immunoSEQ multiplex PCR; TCRdb lists only in-frame clones, some missing. Of approximately 220,000 clones listed, 86% are singletons. The sequencing input was peripheral blood. These receptors were collected from a woman between 45 and 65 years old with acute or convalescent COVID-19. Both conserved end residues are part of each CDR3. A D gene is named only where the DNA matches it firmly. Not every row has a clone size; where given, it reads once, few, many or a size class.

J gene,V gene,D gene,clone size,CDR3 protein,CDR3 DNA
TRBJ2-3,TRBV9,NA,NA,CASSEEGLSTQYF,TGTGCCAGCAGCGAAGAAGGACTCTCTACGCAGTATTTT
TRBJ2-5,TRBV29-1,NA,NA,CSVEAIQETQYF,TGCAGCGTTGAAGCTATCCAAGAGACCCAGTACTTC
TRBJ2-3,TRBV3-1/TRBV3-2,NA,NA,CASSQDLSPQGTDTQYF,TGTGCCAGCAGCCAAGATCTCTCGCCACAGGGCACAGATACGCAGTATTTT
TRBJ2-7,TRBV10-3,TRBD1,once,CAIRLGQGGNYEQYF,TGTGCCATCAGGCTAGGACAGGGGGGAAACTACGAGCAGTACTTC
TRBJ1-3,TRBV6-1,NA,NA,CASSERDLDSGNTIYF,TGTGCCAGCAGTGAGCGGGACCTGGACTCTGGAAACACCATATATTTT
TRBJ1-2,TRBV5-1,NA,NA,CASSLTTGLGYTF,TGCGCCAGCAGCCTGACTACAGGGTTAGGCTACACCTTC
TRBJ1-1,TRBV12-3/TRBV12-4,NA,NA,CASTPTGNTEAFF,TGTGCCAGCACCCCGACGGGGAACACTGAAGCTTTCTTT
TRBJ1-6,TRBV15,NA,NA,CATSVQRVNSPLHF,TGTGCCACCAGCGTGCAGAGGGTTAATTCACCCCTCCACTTT
TRBJ1-5,TRBV6-6,TRBD1,once,CASSYTWTGAQPQHF,TGTGCCAGCAGTTACACCTGGACAGGGGCTCAGCCCCAGCATTTT
TRBJ2-7,TRBV19,NA,NA,CASSVGGYEQYF,TGTGCCAGTAGCGTGGGGGGCTACGAGCAGTACTTC